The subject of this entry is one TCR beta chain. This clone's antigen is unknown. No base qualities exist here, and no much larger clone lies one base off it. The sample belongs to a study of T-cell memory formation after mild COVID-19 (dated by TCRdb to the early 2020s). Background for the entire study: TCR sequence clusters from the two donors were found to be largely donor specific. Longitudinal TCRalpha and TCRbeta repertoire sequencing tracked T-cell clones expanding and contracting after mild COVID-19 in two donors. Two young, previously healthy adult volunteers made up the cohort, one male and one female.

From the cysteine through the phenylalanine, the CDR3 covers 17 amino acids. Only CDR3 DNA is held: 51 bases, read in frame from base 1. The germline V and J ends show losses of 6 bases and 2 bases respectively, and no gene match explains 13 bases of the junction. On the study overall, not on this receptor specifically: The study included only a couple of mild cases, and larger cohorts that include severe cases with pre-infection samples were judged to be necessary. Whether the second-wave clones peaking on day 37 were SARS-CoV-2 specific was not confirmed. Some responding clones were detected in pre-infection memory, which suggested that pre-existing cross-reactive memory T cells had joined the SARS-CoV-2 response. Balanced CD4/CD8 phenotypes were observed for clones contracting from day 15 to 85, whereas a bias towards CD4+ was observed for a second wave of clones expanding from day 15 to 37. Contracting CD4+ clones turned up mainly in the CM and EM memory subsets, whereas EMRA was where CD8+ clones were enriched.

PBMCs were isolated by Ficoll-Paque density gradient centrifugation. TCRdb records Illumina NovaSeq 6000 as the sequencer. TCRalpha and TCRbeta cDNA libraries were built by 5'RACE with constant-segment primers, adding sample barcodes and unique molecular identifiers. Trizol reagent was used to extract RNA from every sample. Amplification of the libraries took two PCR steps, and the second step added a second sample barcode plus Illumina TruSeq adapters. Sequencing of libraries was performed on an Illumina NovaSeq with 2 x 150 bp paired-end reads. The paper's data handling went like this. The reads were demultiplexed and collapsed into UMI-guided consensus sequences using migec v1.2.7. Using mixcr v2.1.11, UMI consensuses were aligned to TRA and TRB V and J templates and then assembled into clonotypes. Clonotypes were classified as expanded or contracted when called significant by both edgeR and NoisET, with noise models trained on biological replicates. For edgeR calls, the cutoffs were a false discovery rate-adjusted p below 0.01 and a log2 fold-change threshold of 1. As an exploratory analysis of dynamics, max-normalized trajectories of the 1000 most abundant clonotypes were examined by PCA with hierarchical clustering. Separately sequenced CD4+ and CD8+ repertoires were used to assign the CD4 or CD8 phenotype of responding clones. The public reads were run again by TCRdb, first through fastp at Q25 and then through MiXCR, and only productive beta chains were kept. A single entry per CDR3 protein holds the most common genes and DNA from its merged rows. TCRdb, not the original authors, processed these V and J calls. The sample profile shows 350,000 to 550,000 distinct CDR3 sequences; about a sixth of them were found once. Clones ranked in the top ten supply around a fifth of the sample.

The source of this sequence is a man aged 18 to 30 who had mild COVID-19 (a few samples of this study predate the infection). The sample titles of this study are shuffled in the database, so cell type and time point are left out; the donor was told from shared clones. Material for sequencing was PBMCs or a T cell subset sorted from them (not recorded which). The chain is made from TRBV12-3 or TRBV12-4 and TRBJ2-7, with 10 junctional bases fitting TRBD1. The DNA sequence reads TGTGCCAGCAGGAATAGGGGGGGGACAGGGGTACCCTACGAGCAGTACTTC. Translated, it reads CASRNRGGTGVPYEQYF.